The T cell receptor (beta chain) described here comes from a study of blood T cell repertoires in COVID-19. About the research overall: The samples span acute and convalescent COVID-19 from the United States, Italy and Spain. T cells, B-cell-depleted T cells, or PBMCs provided the cDNA or gDNA that served as material.

The CDR3 is 18 amino acids. CDR1 and CDR2 from the germline V gene are LNHNV and YYDKDF (reference sequence). V was pared by 1 base and J by 0 bases, with 18 bases between. Generated by immunoSEQ multiplex PCR, the TCRdb table keeps only in-frame clones and is missing some. The sample yields about 61,000 clones, 70% to 80% seen once. The TCR was taken from a man older than 75 with active or convalescent COVID-19. The genes are TRBV15 and TRBJ1-2; the D gene is possibly TRBD1 (6 bases). The sample taken for sequencing was peripheral blood. The CDR3 nucleotides read TGTGCCACCAGCAGAGTTCGGCAACAGGGATTAACTAACTATGGCTACACCTTC. This codes for CATSRVRQQGLTNYGYTF.